This is a list of T cell receptor beta chains from one sample in a study of identical twins. Each CDR3 protein gets one entry after TCRdb re-called the 5' RACE reads with MiXCR. The sample records more than 400,000 distinct CDR3 sequences, 12% to 15% being singletons. In addition, the sample was reused for a study of yellow fever vaccine responses in identical twins.

The specimen sequenced was CD4+ T cells sorted from blood. Receptor source: a woman in her late teens or twenties in good health. CDR3s include the opening cysteine and the closing phenylalanine or tryptophan. D genes are given only for firm matches. Some rows have no size entry. The others give once, few or many, or a class for an expanded clone.

d_call j_call clone_size v_call cdr3_nt cdr3_aa
NA TRBJ2-7 many TRBV5-1 TGCGCCAGCAGCGAAAATGGTCCTCTCAACGAGCAGTACTTC CASSENGPLNEQYF
NA TRBJ2-5 NA TRBV28 TGTGCCAGCAGTTTTTGGGAGGGGGCGACTTCGGAGACCCAGTACTTC CASSFWEGATSETQYF
TRBD1 TRBJ2-1 NA TRBV25-1 TGTGCCAGCAGCATTGACAGGGATGAGCAGTTCTTC CASSIDRDEQFF
NA TRBJ2-5 many TRBV20-1 TGCAGTGCTAACGCGGTCCACCAAGAGACCCAGTACTTC CSANAVHQETQYF
NA TRBJ1-5 NA TRBV4-1 TGCGCCAGCAGCCAACTGGGGCGTCAGCCCCAGCATTTT CASSQLGRQPQHF
TRBD2 TRBJ2-1 few TRBV9 TGTGCCAGCAGCGTATCGCGCGGGGGGGCTTACAATGAGCAGTTCTTC CASSVSRGGAYNEQFF
NA TRBJ2-2 few TRBV5-1 TGCGCCAGCAGCTTGGAAGGGCACACCGGGGAGCTGTTTTTT CASSLEGHTGELFF
NA TRBJ1-1 NA TRBV24-1 TGTGCCACCAGCGACGTCGCGAACACTGAAGCTTTCTTT CATSDVANTEAFF
NA TRBJ2-2 NA TRBV14 TGTGCCAGCAGCCCATTCAGGACCGGGGAGCTGTTTTTT CASSPFRTGELFF
TRBD2 TRBJ2-7 few TRBV10-2 TGCGCCAGCAGTGAGGCGGGAGTTGGGTACGAGCAGTACTTC CASSEAGVGYEQYF
NA TRBJ1-2 NA TRBV5-6 TGTGCCAGCAGCTTGGCCGGGCAGTATGGCTACACCTTC CASSLAGQYGYTF
TRBD1 TRBJ1-1 NA TRBV12-3/TRBV12-4 TGTGCCAGCAGGCCTGACAGGGGTGAAGCTTTCTTT CASRPDRGEAFF
TRBD2 TRBJ2-7 NA TRBV7-9 TGTGCCAGCAGCTTAAGCCTAGCGGGATCTTACGAGCAGTACTTC CASSLSLAGSYEQYF
NA TRBJ2-2 few TRBV29-1 TGCAGCGCGGGACGGGGTATAGGCACCGGGGAGCTGTTTTTT CSAGRGIGTGELFF
NA TRBJ2-5 NA TRBV5-6 TGTGCCAGCAGCTTGGATTGGCGACAAGAGACCCAGTACTTC CASSLDWRQETQYF
TRBD1 TRBJ2-2 NA TRBV29-1 TGCAGCGCCGGAAGGACAGGGACCACCGGGGAGCTGTTTTTT CSAGRTGTTGELFF